The 11 T cell receptor beta chains below were found in one sample sequenced in a study of blood T cell repertoires in COVID-19. Libraries were prepared by immunoSEQ multiplex PCR; TCRdb keeps only in-frame clonotypes and omits some of them. In the table there are 150,000 or so clones, about four fifths of which are singletons. The sequencing sample was made of peripheral blood. The receptors come from a woman between 55 and 75 years old with COVID-19, enrolled during active disease.

This chain connects TRBV10-3 to TRBJ2-7, with D possibly TRBD1 on 5 matching bases. Trimming stripped 3 bases from V and 10 bases from J, with 25 bases between. The CDR3 extends over 16 amino acids. Germline V lookup: CDR1 ENHRY, CDR2 SYGVKD. In nucleotides, the CDR3 is TGTGCCATCAGTGATTCACTGGACAAACAGTCTCCAAATCAGTACTTC. Translation gives CAISDSLDKQSPNQYF.

The chain recombines TRBV10-3 with TRBJ1-1; a weak D match, TRBD1 (5 bases). This CDR3 comprises 17 residues. Germline CDR1 ENHRY, CDR2 SYGVKD. V lost 3 bases and J 3 bases, leaving 20 bases between the germline ends. The CDR3 DNA is TGTGCCATCAGTGACTCCATCAGGGAAGGATTCTACACTGAAGCTTTCTTT. This encodes CAISDSIREGFYTEAFF.

This clone has just a few counts. The chain joins TRBV27 to TRBJ1-1; the D is unclear. The CDR3 spans 13 residues. V was trimmed by 3 bases and J by 1 base, leaving 6 bases between them. The V gene's germline CDR1 is MNHEY and CDR2 SMNVEV (reference sequence). The CDR3 DNA sequence: TGTGCCAGCAGTTTCCCGGGGAACACTGAAGCTTTCTTT. Amino acids: CASSFPGNTEAFF.

J is TRBJ2-3 and V is TRBV29-1; TRBD2 matches at 15 bases. Losses at the gene ends were 5 bases for V and 6 bases for J; bases not matched to a gene: 3. Germline loops: CDR1 SQVTM, CDR2 ANQGSEA. The CDR3 consists of 14 residues. CDR3 sequence (DNA): TGCAGCGTTCGGACTAGCGGGGGGGCCGATACGCAGTATTTT. Amino acid sequence: CSVRTSGGADTQYF.

V gene TRBV6-5 combines with J gene TRBJ2-2, with TRBD2 as a possible D gene (6 bases). V was shortened by 4 bases and J by 3 bases, with 9 bases between the two germline ends. CDR3 size: 14 residues. CDR1 is MNHEY and CDR2 is SVGAGI in the germline V gene. In DNA, the CDR3 is TGTGCCAGCAGTTCCGGGGGAGACACCGGGGAGCTGTTTTTT. Translated: CASSSGGDTGELFF.

The J gene is TRBJ2-3, the V gene TRBV11-2; D remains unclear. The germline V gene has CDR1 SGHAT and CDR2 FQNNGV. V was clipped by 0 bases and J by 6 bases, with 10 bases between them. The CDR3 is made up of 14 amino acids. DNA for the CDR3: TGTGCCAGCAGCTTAGACGGGTCCGGTGATACGCAGTATTTT. Protein: CASSLDGSGDTQYF.

This chain joins TRBV2 and TRBJ1-6, with D possibly being TRBD1 (5 bases). CDR3 size: 15 residues. CDR1 is SNHLY and CDR2 is FYNNEI in the germline V gene. V lost 3 bases, J lost 10 bases, and 16 bases lay in between. The CDR3 DNA reads TGTGCCAGCAGTGATTCATCAGGGCAGGGCTCACCCCTCCACTTT. This sequence encodes CASSDSSGQGSPLHF.

In its sample, this clone was seen once. The chain combines TRBV6-5 with TRBJ2-7, with D perhaps matching TRBD2 (6 bases). The ends were cut back, 7 bases at V and 3 bases at J, with 13 bases in the middle. Per germline, CDR1 MNHEY and CDR2 SVGAGI. The length of the CDR3 is 13 residues. The CDR3 region is CASNFGGNYEQYF. CDR3 sequence (DNA): TGTGCCAGCAATTTTGGCGGGAACTACGAGCAGTACTTC.

The chain joins TRBV30 to TRBJ1-3; D perhaps matches TRBD1 (5 bases). CDR1 and CDR2 from the germline V gene are GTSNPN and SVGIG (reference sequence). The CDR3 is made up of 15 amino acids. The germline V and J ends were trimmed by 1 base and 0 bases, with 10 bases remaining between them. Here the CDR3 reads CAWSAQGYSGNTIYF. Here the CDR3 DNA reads TGTGCCTGGAGTGCGCAGGGTTACTCTGGAAACACCATATATTTT. Filled out from reference TRBV30 and TRBJ1-3, the complete variable domain reads SQTIHQWPATLVQPVGSPLSLECTVEGTSNPNLYWYRQAAGRGLQLLFYSVGIGQISSEVPQNLSASRPQDRQFILSSKKLLLSDSGFYLCAWSAQGYSGNTIYFGEGSWLTVV.

The chain uses TRBV21-1 and TRBJ1-1; TRBD1 is the table's D call, not checked against the DNA. TRBV21-1 is annotated as a pseudogene. The CDR3 spans 15 residues. CDR3 loop: CASSNKQGLVTEAFF. The CDR3 DNA follows: TGTGCCAGCAGCAATAAACAGGGATTGGTCACTGAAGCTTTCTTT.

Worth noting for this clone: The same CDR3 arises from other DNA sequences in this sample as well. The gene calls are TRBV6-1 and TRBJ2-6; D might be TRBD1 (6 bases). Germline assignment: CDR1 MNHNS and CDR2 SASEGT. The CDR3 contains 15 residues. Trimming removed 1 base at V and 2 bases at J, with 6 bases between. The CDR3 loop is CASSEEGAGANVLTF. The CDR3, as DNA: TGTGCCAGCAGTGAAGAGGGGGCTGGGGCCAACGTCCTGACTTTC.